This TCR beta chain comes out of a study of blood T cell repertoires in COVID-19. Study information: COVID-19 samples, acute and convalescent, were from the United States, Italy and Spain. Sources were T cells, B-cell-depleted T cells, or PBMCs; the material itself was cDNA or gDNA.

In the authors' methods: Estimation of nucleated cell counts relied on the amplification of reference gene primers. TCRdb's copy holds only in-frame clones and misses some; the assay was immunoSEQ multiplex PCR. The DNA gave D and trimming, while V, J and clone size come from that table. The sample has about 280,000 clones; approximately 91% are singletons. Germline V gene lookup returns CDR1 LNHDA and CDR2 SQIVND (reference sequence). V was trimmed by 6 bases and J by 9 bases, leaving 11 bases between them. CDR3 length: 12 amino acids. Sequenced material: peripheral blood. This rearrangement joins TRBV19 to TRBJ2-2, with D unclear. This clonotype was obtained from a man aged 50 to 60 with acute or convalescent COVID-19. CDR3 amino acids: CASRGQSWELFF. The CDR3 DNA reads as TGTGCCAGTAGGGGCCAATCCTGGGAGCTGTTTTTT.